This T cell receptor (beta chain) was sequenced in a study of identical twins. Study-wide findings and caveats: Cross-sectional statistics underpinned the conclusions; the same donors were not followed.

This clonotype was detected only once. What it binds is not known. TCRdb redid the calling of the 5' RACE reads with MiXCR, one entry per CDR3 protein. Of about 240,000 distinct CDR3 sequences in the sample, under 12% were seen once. The CDR3 covers 15 residues. V dropped 3 bases and J dropped 6; count of bases not matched to a gene: 13. Germline V gene lookup returns CDR1 DFQATT and CDR2 SNEGSKA (reference sequence). The clonotype originates from a man aged 50-60 years in good health. The specimen was memory T cells sorted from blood. The V gene is TRBV20-1, the J gene TRBJ2-7; 8 positions agree with TRBD2. CDR3 region: CSARSPRLAGTEQYF. DNA for the CDR3: TGCAGTGCTAGGTCGCCCCGCCTAGCGGGTACCGAGCAGTACTTC.